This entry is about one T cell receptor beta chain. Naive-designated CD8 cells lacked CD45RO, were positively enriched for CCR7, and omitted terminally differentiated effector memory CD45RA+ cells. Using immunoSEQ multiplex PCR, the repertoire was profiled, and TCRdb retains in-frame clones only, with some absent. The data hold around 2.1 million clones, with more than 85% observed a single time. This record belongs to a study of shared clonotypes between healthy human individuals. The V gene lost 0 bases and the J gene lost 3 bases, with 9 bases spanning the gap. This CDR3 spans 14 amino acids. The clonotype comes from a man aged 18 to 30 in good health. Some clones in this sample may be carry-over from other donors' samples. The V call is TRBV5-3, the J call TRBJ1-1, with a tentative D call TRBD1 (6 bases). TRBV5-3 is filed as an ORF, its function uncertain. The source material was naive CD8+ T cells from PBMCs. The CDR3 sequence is CARSLDRGDTEAFF. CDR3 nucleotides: TGTGCCAGAAGCTTGGATAGGGGGGACACTGAAGCTTTCTTT.